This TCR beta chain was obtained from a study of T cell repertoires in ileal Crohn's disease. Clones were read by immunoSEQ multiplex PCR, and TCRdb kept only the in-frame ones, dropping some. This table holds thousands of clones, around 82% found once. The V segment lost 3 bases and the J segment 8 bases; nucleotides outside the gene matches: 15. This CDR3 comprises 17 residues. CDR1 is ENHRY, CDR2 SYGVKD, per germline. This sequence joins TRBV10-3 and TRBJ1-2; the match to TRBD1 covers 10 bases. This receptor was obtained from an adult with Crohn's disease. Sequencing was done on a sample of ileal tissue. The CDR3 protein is CAISESKGGTGVNGYTF. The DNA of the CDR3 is TGTGCCATCAGTGAATCTAAGGGGGGGACAGGGGTAAACGGCTACACCTTC.